These 8 T cell receptor beta chains were sequenced from one sample in a study of blood T cell repertoires in COVID-19. Here immunoSEQ multiplex PCR was the method, and the copy in TCRdb shows in-frame clones only, minus some. The data contain about 76,000 clones, over 75% of them seen just once; the ten biggest clones take up 8.5% to 10%. The sequenced material came from peripheral blood. These receptor sequences come from a man in his fifties with COVID-19, enrolled during active disease.

The chain has TRBV7-3 and TRBJ2-7; D gene uncertain. CDR1 SGHTA and CDR2 FQGTGA come from the germline V gene. Between the trimmed V and J ends, which lost 1 base and 4 bases, there was a span of 11 bases. The CDR3 sequence is 14 residues long. The CDR3 bases are TGTGCCAGCAGCTTAAGTGCTAACTCGTACGAGCAGTACTTC. This encodes CASSLSANSYEQYF.

J is TRBJ2-5 and V is TRBV4-2; TRBD1 agrees at 9 bases. Trimming cost V 1 base and J 3 bases; bases outside gene matches: 3. This CDR3 is built from 15 residues. Germline values: CDR1 LGHNA, CDR2 YNFKEQ. Here the CDR3 DNA reads TGTGCCAGCAGCCAAGGGACAGGGGCTAAAGAGACCCAGTACTTC. Encoded protein: CASSQGTGAKETQYF.

The chain employs TRBV5-1 and TRBJ2-2; 7 bases are a match to TRBD2. The CDR3 has 20 residues. The junction had 18 bases not matched to a gene; V was cut back by 3 bases and J by 1 base. Germline lookup yields CDR1 SGHRS and CDR2 YFSETQ. As DNA, the CDR3 is TGCGCCAGCAGCTCCGGGTTTGGCGGGAGCGGAATCTTGAACACCGGGGAGCTGTTTTTT. Protein product: CASSSGFGGSGILNTGELFF.

V and J are TRBV5-5 and TRBJ2-7; 7 bases fit TRBD1. CDR3 length equals 15 residues. Looked up from germline, CDR1 is SGHKS and CDR2 is YYEKEE (reference sequence). The junction had 8 bases not matched to a gene; V was cut back by 0 bases and J by 5 bases. The CDR3: CASSLVGRQGDEQYF. DNA of the CDR3: TGTGCCAGCAGCTTGGTGGGTCGGCAGGGGGACGAGCAGTACTTC.

V is TRBV6-4 and J is TRBJ2-2, with D hard to call. The CDR3 extends over 14 amino acids. V was cut by 5 bases and J by 3 bases, with 10 bases left in between. Germline V gene data show CDR1 as MRHNA and CDR2 as SNTAGT. The CDR3 nucleotides are TGTGCCAGCAGTCCGTCGGGTCACACCGGGGAGCTGTTTTTT. This codes for CASSPSGHTGELFF.

The chain uses TRBV15 and TRBJ2-1; D might be TRBD2 (5 bases). The CDR3 has 16 amino acids. V lost 0 bases to trimming and J lost 0 bases, with 9 bases between them. The germline gives CDR1 LNHNV, CDR2 YYDKDF (reference sequence). Here the CDR3 reads CATSRDGGGSYNEQFF. CDR3 DNA: TGTGCCACCAGCAGAGATGGTGGAGGCTCCTACAATGAGCAGTTCTTC.

Only one count was recorded for this clone. The genes are TRBV2 and TRBJ2-5, with D tentatively TRBD2 (5 bases). V lost 5 bases and J lost 7, with 11 bases in between. This CDR3 spans 12 amino acids. From germline, CDR1 is SNHLY and CDR2 FYNNEI. CDR3 amino acids: CASSTGSGTQYF. The DNA of the CDR3 is TGTGCCAGCAGTACGGGGTCCGGGACCCAGTACTTC. Full variable domain (rest looked up from reference TRBV2 and TRBJ2-5): EPEVTQTPSHQVTQMGQEVILRCVPISNHLYFYWYRQILGQKVEFLVSFYNNEISEKSEIFDDQFSVERPDGSNFTLKIRSTKLEDSAMYFCASSTGSGTQYFGPGTRLLVL.

This chain joins TRBV28 and TRBJ2-7; 14 bases agree with TRBD2. CDR3 length equals 14 residues. CDR1 MDHEN and CDR2 SYDVKM come from the germline V gene. The junction had 3 bases not matched to a gene; V was cut back by 5 bases and J by 6 bases. Here the CDR3 DNA reads TGTGCCAGCAGTATGGGACTAGCGGGAGTCGAGCAGTACTTC. This sequence encodes CASSMGLAGVEQYF.